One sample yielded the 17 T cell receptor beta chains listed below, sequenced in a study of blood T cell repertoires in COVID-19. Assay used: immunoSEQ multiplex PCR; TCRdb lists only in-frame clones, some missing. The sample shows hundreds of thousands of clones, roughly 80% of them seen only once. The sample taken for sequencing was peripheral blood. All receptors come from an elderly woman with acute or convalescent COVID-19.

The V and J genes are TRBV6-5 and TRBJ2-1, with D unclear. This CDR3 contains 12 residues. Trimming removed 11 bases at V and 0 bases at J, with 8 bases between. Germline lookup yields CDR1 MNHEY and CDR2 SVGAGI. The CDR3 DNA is TGTGCCGCCGCAGACTCCTACAATGAGCAGTTCTTC. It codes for CAAADSYNEQFF.

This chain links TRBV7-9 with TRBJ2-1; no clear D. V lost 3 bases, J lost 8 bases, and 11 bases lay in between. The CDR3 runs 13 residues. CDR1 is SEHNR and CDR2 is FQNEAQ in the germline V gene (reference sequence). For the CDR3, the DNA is TGTGCCAGCAGCTTGAGTGTAATCGATGAGCAGTTCTTC. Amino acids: CASSLSVIDEQFF. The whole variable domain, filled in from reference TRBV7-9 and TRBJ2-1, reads DTGVSQNPRHKITKRGQNVTFRCDPISEHNRLYWYRQTLGQGPEFLTYFQNEAQLEKSRLLSDRFSAERPKGSFSTLEIQRTEQGDSAMYLCASSLSVIDEQFFGPGTRLTVL.

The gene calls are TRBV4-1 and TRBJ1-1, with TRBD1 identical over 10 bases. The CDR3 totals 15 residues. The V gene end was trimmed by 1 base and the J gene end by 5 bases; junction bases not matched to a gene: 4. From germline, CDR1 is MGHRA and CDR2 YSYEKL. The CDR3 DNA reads TGCGCCAGCAGCCAAGGCGACAGGGGGCGGACTGAAGCTTTCTTT. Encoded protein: CASSQGDRGRTEAFF.

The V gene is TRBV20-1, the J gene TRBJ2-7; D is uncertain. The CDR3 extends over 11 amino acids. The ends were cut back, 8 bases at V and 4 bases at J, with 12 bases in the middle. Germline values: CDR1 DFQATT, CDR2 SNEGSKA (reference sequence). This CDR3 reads CSYSYGYEQYF. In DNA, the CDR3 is TGCAGTTATAGTTACGGGTACGAGCAGTACTTC.

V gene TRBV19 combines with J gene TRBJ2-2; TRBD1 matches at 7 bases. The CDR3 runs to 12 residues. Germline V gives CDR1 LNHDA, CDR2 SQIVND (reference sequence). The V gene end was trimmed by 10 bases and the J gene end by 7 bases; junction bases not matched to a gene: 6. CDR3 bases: TGTGCCACTCAACAGGGGATCGGGGAGCTGTTTTTT. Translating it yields CATQQGIGELFF.

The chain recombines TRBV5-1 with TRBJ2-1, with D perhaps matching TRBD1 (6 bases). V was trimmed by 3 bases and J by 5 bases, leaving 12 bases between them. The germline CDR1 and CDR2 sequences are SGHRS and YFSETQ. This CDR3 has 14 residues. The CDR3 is CASSWGTSNNEQFF. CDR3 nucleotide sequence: TGCGCCAGCAGCTGGGGGACAAGCAACAATGAGCAGTTCTTC.

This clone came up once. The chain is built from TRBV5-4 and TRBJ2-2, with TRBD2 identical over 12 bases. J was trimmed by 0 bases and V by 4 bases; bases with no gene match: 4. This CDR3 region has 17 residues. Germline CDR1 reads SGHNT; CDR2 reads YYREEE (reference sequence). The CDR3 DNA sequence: TGTGCCAGCAGCCCTAGCGGGGGGGCCGCGAACACCGGGGAGCTGTTTTTT. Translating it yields CASSPSGGAANTGELFF.

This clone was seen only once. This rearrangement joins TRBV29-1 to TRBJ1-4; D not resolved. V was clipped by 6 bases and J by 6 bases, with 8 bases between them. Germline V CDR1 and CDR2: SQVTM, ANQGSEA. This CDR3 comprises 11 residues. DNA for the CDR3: TGCAGCGTACGGGAAGATGAAAAACTGTTTTTT. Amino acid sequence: CSVREDEKLFF.

The CDR3 DNA reads TGCGCCAGCAGCCCGATGGGGACTGGCAATGAGCAGTTCTTC. Its translation is CASSPMGTGNEQFF. The J gene is TRBJ2-1, the V gene TRBV5-1; tentative D call: TRBD2 (6 bases). CDR1 is SGHRS and CDR2 is YFSETQ in the germline V gene. Trimming shortened V by 4 bases and J by 6 bases, and 14 bases separated the two germline ends. The CDR3 runs 14 residues.

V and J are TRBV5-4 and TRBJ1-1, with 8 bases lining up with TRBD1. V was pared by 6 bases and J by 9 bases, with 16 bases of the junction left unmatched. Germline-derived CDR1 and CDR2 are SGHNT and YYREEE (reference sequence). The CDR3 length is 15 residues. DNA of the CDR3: TGTGCCAGCACCCACGAGGGGCAGGGGGCAGGAAAAGCTTTCTTT. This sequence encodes CASTHEGQGAGKAFF.

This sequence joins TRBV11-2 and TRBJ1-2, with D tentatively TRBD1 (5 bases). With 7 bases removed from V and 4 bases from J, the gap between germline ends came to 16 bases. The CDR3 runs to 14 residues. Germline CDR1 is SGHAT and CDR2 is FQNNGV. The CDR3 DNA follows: TGTGCCAGCAACTCTAACGGGGGGGGCTATGGCTACACCTTC. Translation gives CASNSNGGGYGYTF.

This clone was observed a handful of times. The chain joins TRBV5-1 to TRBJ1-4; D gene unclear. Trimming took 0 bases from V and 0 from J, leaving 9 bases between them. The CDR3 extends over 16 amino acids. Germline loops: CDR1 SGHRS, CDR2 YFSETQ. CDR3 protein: CASSLGVQATNEKLFF. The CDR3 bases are TGCGCCAGCAGCTTGGGGGTTCAGGCAACTAATGAAAAACTGTTTTTT.

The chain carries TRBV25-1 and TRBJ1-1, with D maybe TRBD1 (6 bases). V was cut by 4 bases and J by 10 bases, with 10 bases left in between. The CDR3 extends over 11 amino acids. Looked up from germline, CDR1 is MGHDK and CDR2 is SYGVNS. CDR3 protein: CASSAGASAFF. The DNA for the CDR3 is TGTGCCAGCAGTGCAGGGGCCTCAGCTTTCTTT.

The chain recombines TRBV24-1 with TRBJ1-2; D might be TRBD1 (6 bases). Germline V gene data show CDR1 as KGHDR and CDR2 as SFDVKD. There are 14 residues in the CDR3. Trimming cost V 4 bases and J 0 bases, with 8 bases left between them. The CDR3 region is CATSDRDTNYGYTF. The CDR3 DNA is TGTGCCACCAGTGACCGGGACACTAACTATGGCTACACCTTC.

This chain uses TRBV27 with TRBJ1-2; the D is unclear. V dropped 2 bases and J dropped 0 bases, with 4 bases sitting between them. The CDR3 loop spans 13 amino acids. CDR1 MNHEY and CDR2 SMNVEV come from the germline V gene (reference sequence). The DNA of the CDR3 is TGTGCCAGCAGTTTAGGGCCTAACTATGGCTACACCTTC. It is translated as CASSLGPNYGYTF.

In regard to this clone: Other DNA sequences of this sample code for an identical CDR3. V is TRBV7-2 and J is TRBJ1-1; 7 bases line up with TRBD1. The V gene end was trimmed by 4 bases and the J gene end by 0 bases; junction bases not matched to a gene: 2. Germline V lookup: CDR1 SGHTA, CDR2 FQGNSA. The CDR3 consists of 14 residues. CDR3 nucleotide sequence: TGTGCCAGCAGCTCGGGACAGCTGAACACTGAAGCTTTCTTT. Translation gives CASSSGQLNTEAFF.

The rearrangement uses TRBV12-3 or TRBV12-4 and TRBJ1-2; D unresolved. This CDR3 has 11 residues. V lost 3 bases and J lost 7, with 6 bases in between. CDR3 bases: TGTGCCAGCAGTTTGAGGATTGGCTACACCTTC. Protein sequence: CASSLRIGYTF.